What follows describes a single T cell receptor beta chain. The antigen this receptor binds is unknown. Base quality data are lacking; no much larger clone is found one base away. Measured from the cysteine to the phenylalanine, the CDR3 is 13 residues long. CDR3 DNA is the only sequence kept; it has 39 bases, read in frame from the first base. The CDR1 and CDR2 encoded by the germline V gene (reference sequence) are SGHNT and YYREEE. The V and J ends are trimmed by 0 bases and 5 bases, leaving 8 bases between them. Libraries were constructed by PCR. DNA from cultured CD4+ T cells underwent TCR sequencing with the Oncomine TCR Beta short-read assay at the Johns Hopkins FTIC core. Genomic DNA was extracted from the cultured CD4+ T cells with the QIAamp micro DNA kit. The Oncomine TCR Beta libraries from cultured CD4+ T cells were pooled using unique dual indexes and then sequenced on an Illumina iSeq 100. In the source study's methods: Non-productive sequences were filtered out, and CDR3s that did not start with C, did not end with F or W, or were shorter than 7 amino acids were discarded. Antigen-specific clonotypes were identified with the MANAFEST web application by comparing peptide-stimulated wells with reference and other culture wells. An FDR below 0.05, an odds ratio above 5, and a productive frequency above 0.1% in at least two of three replicate wells were required for clones to be considered positive. Cross-reactive clonotypes were defined as significantly expanded in both SARS-CoV-2 spike wells and at least one common cold coronavirus spike condition. Similarity between CDR3 sequences was evaluated in R version 3.6.1 using Levenshtein distances (stringdist) and unrooted phylogenetic trees (ape). TCRdb reprocessing: public reads trimmed at Q25 with fastp, clones called with MiXCR, in-frame beta chains kept. Every CDR3 protein is listed once, alongside the most common genes and DNA of its rows. V and J calls and clone size were set by TCRdb, not the authors. In all, the sample holds 15,000 to 20,000 distinct CDR3 sequences, and roughly 55% of those were seen once. 8.5% to 10% of the sample rests with the top ten.

The treatment or condition tag for this specimen amounts to: roughly ten-day PBMC culture with coronavirus spike peptide pools or control peptides (ViraFEST assay). The ViraFEST assay, used in the study, expanded antigen-specific T cells with peptide pools and then identified the expanded clonotypes through TCR sequencing. The positive SARS-CoV-2 PCR tests of the convalescent patients were dated from March to December 2020, before the Alpha, Beta and Delta variants emerged in the United States. Each well held 2 million or so PBMCs cultured in IMDM containing roughly 5% human AB serum and approximately 9.8 IU/ml IL-2, with roughly 10 ug/ml peptide pools added. On days 3 and 7, half of the culture medium was replaced with fresh IL-2-containing medium. CD4+ T cells were isolated after roughly nine days of culture through negative selection using the EasySep CD4+ T cell isolation kit. PBMCs were separated from whole blood using Ficoll-Paque Plus gradient centrifugation and then either used fresh or cryopreserved at -140C. Each culture condition was generally run in triplicate wells.

The data stem from a study of vaccination and CD4 T cells after COVID-19 (dated by TCRdb to 2022 to 2024). For the wider study: Every convalescent patient had a positive nasal swab PCR test for SARS-CoV-2, with mild disease in about 9 patients and severe disease in one. The convalescent cohort included six males and four females, with two Hispanic individuals, seven Caucasians, two Asians and one multiracial person. Participants got two doses of the Pfizer-BioNTech BNT162b2 vaccine (n=8) or two doses of the Moderna mRNA-1273 vaccine (n=2). Post-COVID blood samples were collected from convalescent patients a median of around 100 days after diagnosis, with a range of about 30 to 180 days. Post-vaccine blood samples were taken a median of 72 days after the second vaccine dose, with a range of 14 to 241 days. The cultures were stimulated with overlapping spike peptide pools from SARS-CoV-2 and from the common cold coronaviruses HCoV-NL63, HCoV-OC43 and HCoV-229E. As controls, cultures received a CEFX viral epitope pool (the positive control), an HIV-1 Nef peptide pool (the negative control), or no peptide at all. The spike-specific CD4+ TCR repertoire was compared before and after mRNA vaccination in approximately ten COVID-19 convalescent patients and a handful of infection-naive healthy vaccine recipients.

Broad study findings and their caveats: Only a relatively small number of convalescent patients were included in the study, and early timepoints following natural infection were not analyzed. In convalescent patients, a median around 86% of post-vaccine SARS-CoV-2-reactive clones were detected only after vaccination, suggesting vaccine-specific priming. Of the vaccine-specific clones in convalescent patients, 304 of 307, or nearly all, reacted only to SARS-CoV-2 spike and did not cross-react with common cold coronaviruses. The median count of SARS-CoV-2-reactive clonotypes went up from approximately 22 after infection to about 40 after vaccination, although the change was not significant.

This TCR was sampled from a human donor who had recovered from COVID-19. The sequence links TRBV5-4 to TRBJ1-1, with the D gene too uncertain to name. The input for sequencing was CD4+ T cells from blood, cultured in vitro, taken after SARS-CoV-2 vaccination. The nucleotides are TGTGCCAGCAGCTTGGTTAGTGGGACTGAAGCTTTCTTT. This codes for CASSLVSGTEAFF.